Below are 16 T cell receptor beta chains sequenced from a single sample in a study of blood T cell repertoires in COVID-19. Only in-frame clones appear in the TCRdb table, and some are missing; sequencing was by immunoSEQ multiplex PCR. The sample has under 200,000 clones, about 89% seen once. Sequenced input: peripheral blood. Source of these receptors: a man between 35 and 55 years old with active or convalescent COVID-19.

This clone was seen once. The chain is built from TRBV5-4 and TRBJ1-1, with 8 bases identical to TRBD1. The J segment lost 5 bases and the V segment lost 4 bases, leaving 7 bases of the junction unmatched. Germline V gene sequence: CDR1 SGHNT, CDR2 YYREEE (reference sequence). This CDR3 region has 14 residues. The CDR3 region has the DNA TGTGCCAGCAGCAACCGGGACAGGACGACTGAAGCTTTCTTT. Its translation: CASSNRDRTTEAFF.

This clone occurred a few times. The CDR3 DNA reads TGTGCCTGGAGTGGACAGGGTTATGAGCAGTTCTTC. It specifies CAWSGQGYEQFF. V gene TRBV30 combines with J gene TRBJ2-1, with 7 positions matching TRBD1. The ends lost 1 base at V and 8 bases at J; junction bases unmatched: 2. The CDR3 consists of 12 residues. CDR1 is GTSNPN, CDR2 SVGIG, per germline (reference sequence).

The chain combines TRBV6-2 or TRBV6-3 with TRBJ1-4, with 9 bases fitting TRBD1. V shed 4 bases and J 7 bases; nucleotides not matched to a gene: 7. Germline CDR1 reads MNHEY; CDR2 reads SVGEGT. CDR3 length equals 15 residues. This CDR3 is CASSSQGDRAEKLFF. In DNA, the CDR3 is TGTGCCAGCAGTTCCCAGGGGGACAGGGCTGAAAAACTGTTTTTT.

V usage is TRBV5-1 and J usage is TRBJ2-1; D possibly corresponds to TRBD1 (5 bases). Germline V gene lookup returns CDR1 SGHRS and CDR2 YFSETQ. V was clipped by 1 base and J by 6 bases, with 8 bases between them. CDR3 size: 13 residues. CDR3 DNA: TGCGCCAGCAGCTTGATCCAGGGCAATGAGCAGTTCTTC. Translating gives CASSLIQGNEQFF.

The V call is TRBV2, the J call TRBJ1-4; D may be TRBD1 (6 bases). The CDR3 consists of 14 residues. Trimming removed 7 bases from V and 3 bases from J, with 12 bases in between. CDR1 and CDR2 (germline): SNHLY, FYNNEI. The CDR3 nucleotides are TGTGCCAGCAACCCGGACAGATCTAATGAAAAACTGTTTTTT. Amino acids: CASNPDRSNEKLFF.

In the case of this clone: Other DNA sequences in the same sample also yield this CDR3. This rearrangement joins TRBV5-1 to TRBJ1-5; D is possibly TRBD1 (5 bases). V was pared by 0 bases and J by 6 bases, with 7 bases between. This CDR3 is 13 amino acids long. Germline V gene sequence: CDR1 SGHRS, CDR2 YFSETQ. The CDR3 loop is CASSLAGGQPQHF. As DNA, the CDR3 is TGCGCCAGCAGCTTGGCCGGGGGTCAGCCCCAGCATTTT.

V is TRBV6-5 and J is TRBJ2-7; tentative D call: TRBD1 (5 bases). The CDR3 has 12 amino acids. CDR1 and CDR2 (germline): MNHEY, SVGAGI. Trimming took off 6 bases at V and 4 bases at J, with 10 bases between the two ends. The CDR3 sequence: CASRDTLYEQYF. CDR3 nucleotides: TGTGCCAGCAGGGACACCCTATACGAGCAGTACTTC.

This clone was seen a single time. The CDR3 bases are TGCAGCGTTGAAGACGGTGCAGCTTTCTTT. Translating gives CSVEDGAAFF. The chain links TRBV29-1 to TRBJ1-1; no definite D call. The CDR3 sequence is 10 residues long. Germline values: CDR1 SQVTM, CDR2 ANQGSEA. Trimming took off 0 bases at V and 10 bases at J, with 6 bases between the two ends.

The chain employs TRBV7-9 and TRBJ1-4; D ambiguous. CDR1 and CDR2 (germline): SEHNR, FQNEAQ (reference sequence). V shed 4 bases and J shed 1 base, with 13 bases lying between them. The CDR3 is 16 amino acids. DNA for the CDR3: TGTGCCAGCAGCTCACCGGTAGGAGGAACTAATGAAAAACTGTTTTTT. Protein: CASSSPVGGTNEKLFF.

The V and J genes are TRBV6-5 and TRBJ1-6; 7 nucleotides agree with TRBD1. With 2 bases clipped from V and 8 bases from J, the junction kept 6 bases outside the gene matches. The CDR3 is 15 amino acids. The germline CDR1 and CDR2 sequences are MNHEY and SVGAGI. The CDR3 sequence: CASSYGDRADSPLHF. CDR3 in DNA: TGTGCCAGCAGTTACGGAGACAGGGCGGATTCACCCCTCCACTTT.

This sequence joins TRBV11-2 and TRBJ2-5; TRBD1 aligns across 7 bases. J was trimmed by 3 bases and V by 1 base; bases with no gene match: 5. Germline CDR1 and CDR2: SGHAT and FQNNGV. This CDR3 has 15 amino acids. The DNA for the CDR3 is TGTGCCAGCAGCTTAGTGGGACAGCTAGAAGAGACCCAGTACTTC. Protein product: CASSLVGQLEETQYF.

The chain links TRBV6-4 to TRBJ2-3; 8 nucleotides agree with TRBD1. Trimming removed 5 bases from V and 4 bases from J; junction bases left unmatched: 2. The CDR3 consists of 13 residues. Germline loops: CDR1 MRHNA, CDR2 SNTAGT. CDR3 residues: CASSSGGSDTQYF. Written as DNA, the CDR3 is TGTGCCAGCAGTTCAGGGGGCTCAGATACGCAGTATTTT.

The V gene is TRBV6-5, the J gene TRBJ2-7; D is unresolved. The CDR3 is 16 residues long. CDR1 MNHEY and CDR2 SVGAGI come from the germline V gene. V lost 0 bases to trimming and J lost 4 bases, with 16 bases between them. The CDR3 DNA reads TGTGCCAGCAGTTACTCGCACAGCCCTAACGGATACGAGCAGTACTTC. Its translation is CASSYSHSPNGYEQYF.

V and J are TRBV10-3 and TRBJ2-2; tentatively, D is TRBD1 (5 bases). Trimming pared 4 bases from V and 4 bases from J, leaving 13 bases between. The CDR3 runs 15 residues. Germline values: CDR1 ENHRY, CDR2 SYGVKD. The CDR3, as DNA: TGTGCCATCAGTGGGGGCCCCACCGGCACCGGGGAGCTGTTTTTT. Its translation is CAISGGPTGTGELFF.

V and J are TRBV19 and TRBJ2-7, with a weak D call TRBD1 (5 bases). The CDR3 runs 13 residues. Germline V CDR1 and CDR2: LNHDA, SQIVND (reference sequence). With 7 bases removed from V and 0 bases from J, the gap between germline ends came to 10 bases. CDR3 sequence reads: CASIDRYSYEQYF. The CDR3 DNA reads TGTGCCAGTATCGACAGATACTCCTACGAGCAGTACTTC.

This clone was recorded a few times. V and J are TRBV24-1 and TRBJ1-2; perhaps TRBD1 as D (6 bases). This CDR3 has 15 amino acids. V lost 4 bases, J lost 5 bases, and 16 bases lay in between. Germline values: CDR1 KGHDR, CDR2 SFDVKD. The CDR3 DNA is TGTGCCACCAGTGAAATCACCCGGGACATTTATGGCTACACCTTC. Encoded protein: CATSEITRDIYGYTF.